This paragraph reports one TCR beta chain. Its antigen is unidentified. A second PCR, run for 7 to 11 cycles, used a sample-barcoded 5' primer plus a J-beta primer mix. TCRdb passed the 5' RACE reads through MiXCR, listing each CDR3 protein once. The sample shows about 690,000 distinct CDR3 sequences, around 43% of them seen only once. This sample was taken from a study of blood T cells in healthy people across ages. Notes on the study in general: Estimates of total diversity, which came from one million sequenced T cells, were considered to be underestimates. In older individuals, TCR beta diversity per million T cells was lower, falling roughly linearly with age.

The CDR3 covers 19 residues. The V gene end was trimmed by 7 bases and the J gene end by 0 bases; junction bases not matched to a gene: 12. CDR1 and CDR2 (germline): MDHEN, SYDVKM. Isolation of PBMCs gave at least 7 million cells per sample. The sample was blood. The source is a man older than 75 in good health. The V gene is TRBV28, the J gene TRBJ2-1; the match to TRBD2 covers 13 bases. This CDR3 is CASTPVRLAGGHSYNEQFF. The CDR3 bases are TGTGCCAGCACTCCCGTCCGACTAGCGGGAGGCCACTCCTACAATGAGCAGTTCTTC.